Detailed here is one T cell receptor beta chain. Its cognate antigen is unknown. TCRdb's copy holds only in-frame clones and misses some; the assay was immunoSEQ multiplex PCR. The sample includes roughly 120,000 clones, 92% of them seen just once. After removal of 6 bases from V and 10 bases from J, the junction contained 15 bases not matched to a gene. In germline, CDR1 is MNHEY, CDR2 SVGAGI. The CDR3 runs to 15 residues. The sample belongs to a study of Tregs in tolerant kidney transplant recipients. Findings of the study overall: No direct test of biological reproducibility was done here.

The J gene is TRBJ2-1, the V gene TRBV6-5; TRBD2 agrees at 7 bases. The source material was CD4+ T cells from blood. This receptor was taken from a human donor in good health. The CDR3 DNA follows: TGTGCCAGCAGCCCCTCTAGGGAGGGCCTTAAGGAGCAGTTCTTC. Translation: CASSPSREGLKEQFF.